Included here is one TCR beta chain sequence, with context. Naive CD8 T cells were sorted as CD8+CD4-CCR7+CD45RA+. This sample was taken from a study of molecular identifiers for immune sequencing clone quantification. In TCRdb, the PCR reads were re-called with MiXCR into one record per CDR3 protein. The sample shows about 640,000 distinct CDR3 sequences, just under 20% of them seen only once. The TCR was taken from a human donor in good health. Some libraries in this study had Jurkat cell RNA spiked in. Source material: naive CD8+ T cells from blood, with Jurkat cell RNA spiked in. Subset: FACS-sorted CD8+CD4-CCR7+CD45RA+ naive T cells.

CDR3 coding DNA: TGTGCCAGCAGCCCCCGAGGGGCGGGAGCTCTCGCCGGGGAGCTGTTTTTT. It specifies CASSPRGAGALAGELFF. The rearrangement joins TRBV9 to TRBJ2-2; 7 nucleotides line up with TRBD2. CDR3 length: 17 residues. Germline CDR1 and CDR2: SGDLS and YYNGEE. J lost 6 bases, V lost 4 bases, and 15 bases had no gene match.